This passage covers 20 T cell receptor beta chains from one sample sequenced in a study of blood T cells in healthy people across ages (dated by TCRdb to between 2014 and 2016). Library construction relied on 5' RACE. Sequencing was carried out with an Illumina HiSeq 2500. A second PCR of about 7 to 12 cycles was run with a J-beta primer mix and a sample-barcoded 5' primer. TCRdb itself trimmed the public reads at Q25 with fastp, ran MiXCR and retained productive beta chains. Here each entry gathers all rows of one CDR3 protein and keeps the most common genes and DNA. The sample has roughly 700,000 distinct CDR3 sequences on record, roughly 25% of them singletons. The top ten clonotypes cover 9.4% of the sample. In addition, the sample was reused for a study of T cells of mothers and their children.

Sequencing was done on a sample of blood. Receptors were obtained from a boy aged 5-17 years in good health.

The rearrangement joins TRBV27 to TRBJ2-5, with TRBD1 matching over 8 bases. The CDR3 totals 17 residues. V dropped 1 base and J dropped 5; count of bases not matched to a gene: 12. CDR1 and CDR2 from the germline V gene are MNHEY and SMNVEV (reference sequence). CDR3 loop: CASSLWEDRVPWETQYF. The CDR3 DNA sequence: TGTGCCAGCAGTTTATGGGAGGACAGGGTTCCGTGGGAGACCCAGTACTTC.

The gene calls are TRBV6-6 and TRBJ1-3; D is unclear. V was shortened by 10 bases and J by 4 bases, with 14 bases between the two germline ends. The CDR3 is 13 residues long. Per the germline V gene, CDR1 is MNHNY and CDR2 is SVGAGI (reference sequence). The CDR3 DNA reads as TGTGCCACCTCTATAGGGCCGGGAAACACCATATATTTT. The encoded protein is CATSIGPGNTIYF.

This clonotype occurred once. The chain couples TRBV20-1 to TRBJ2-5; no reliable D call. The J call could be wrong; TRBJ2-1 is a better fit for the DNA end. The length of the CDR3 is 15 residues. Looked up from germline, CDR1 is DFQATT and CDR2 is SNEGSKA (reference sequence). Here the CDR3 DNA reads TGCAGTGCGAGTCGCGACGATGATCTCTACAATGAGCAGTTCTTC. Translating gives CSASRDDDLYNEQFF.

The rearrangement links TRBV20-1 to TRBJ1-2; 10 nucleotides match TRBD1. The V and J ends lost 4 bases and 2 bases, in that order; junction bases with no gene match: 4. Germline V CDR1 and CDR2: DFQATT, SNEGSKA (reference sequence). This CDR3 is built from 14 residues. CDR3 nucleotide sequence: TGCAGTGCTATACCGACAGGGGGCAACTATGGCTACACCTTC. This sequence encodes CSAIPTGGNYGYTF.

This clonotype was observed a handful of times. The chain uses TRBV7-9 and TRBJ2-4, with TRBD1 identical over 8 bases. This CDR3 has 16 amino acids. Germline assignment: CDR1 SEHNR and CDR2 FQNEAQ (reference sequence). With V trimmed by 6 bases and J by 3 bases, 10 bases remained unmatched. Here the CDR3 reads CASRPTGEKRKNIQYF. The CDR3 coding sequence is TGTGCCAGCAGGCCGACAGGGGAGAAGCGCAAAAACATTCAGTACTTC.

This clonotype was seen repeatedly, ten times or more. This chain joins TRBV7-6 and TRBJ2-5; TRBD2 might be the D (6 bases). Trimming left V 4 bases short and J 7 bases short, with 19 bases between. The V gene's germline CDR1 is SGHVS and CDR2 FNYEAQ. The CDR3 has 15 residues. CDR3: CASSSSGGVSGTQYF. For the CDR3, the DNA is TGTGCCAGCAGCTCCAGCGGCGGGGTATCGGGGACCCAGTACTTC.

The genes are TRBV6-2 or TRBV6-3 and TRBJ2-7; D is unresolved. Germline CDR1 reads MNHEY; CDR2 reads SVGEGT. The CDR3 totals 12 residues. V shed 4 bases and J shed 5 bases, with 9 bases lying between them. CDR3 amino acids: CASSSGPDEQYF. The CDR3 DNA reads TGTGCCAGCAGTTCCGGACCCGACGAGCAGTACTTC.

This clonotype was detected a few times. V is TRBV5-1 and J is TRBJ2-7; D unresolved. The CDR3 runs to 15 residues. CDR1 and CDR2 (germline): SGHRS, YFSETQ. Trimming took off 1 base at V and 0 bases at J, with 11 bases between the two ends. The chain's CDR3 is CASSLRVGSSYEQYF. For the CDR3, the DNA is TGCGCCAGCAGCTTGCGCGTAGGAAGCTCCTACGAGCAGTACTTC.

The chain joins TRBV27 to TRBJ2-7, with unresolved D. Trimming pared 4 bases from V and 2 bases from J, leaving 12 bases between. Germline lookup yields CDR1 MNHEY and CDR2 SMNVEV (reference sequence). CDR3 size: 14 residues. The CDR3 DNA sequence: TGTGCCAGCAGTTCCTGGCAAGGAACCTACGAGCAGTACTTC. It codes for CASSSWQGTYEQYF.

This clonotype was picked up a small number of times. The chain carries TRBV5-1 and TRBJ2-7; 7 bases align to TRBD2. The germline CDR1 and CDR2 sequences are SGHRS and YFSETQ. The CDR3 sequence is 14 residues long. J gave up 2 bases and V 4 bases, and 6 bases lay outside the gene matches. Here the CDR3 DNA reads TGCGCCAGCAGCCGGGGGGACGGAGCCTACGAGCAGTACTTC. It encodes CASSRGDGAYEQYF.

V and J are TRBV27 and TRBJ2-7, with D possibly matching TRBD1 (6 bases). V was cut by 5 bases and J by 4 bases, with 12 bases left in between. Germline lookup yields CDR1 MNHEY and CDR2 SMNVEV (reference sequence). CDR3 length equals 13 residues. The chain's CDR3 is CASSQGDRYEQYF. Written as DNA, the CDR3 is TGTGCCAGCAGTCAGGGAGACAGGTACGAGCAGTACTTC.

The rearrangement joins TRBV7-2 to TRBJ2-7; 9 positions match TRBD2. V gave up 5 bases and J gave up 4 bases; unmatched junction bases: 9. Germline values: CDR1 SGHTA, CDR2 FQGNSA. This CDR3 spans 15 amino acids. CDR3 DNA: TGTGCCAGCAGCCTTGGCGGGGGGGCTGGGTACGAGCAGTACTTC. It codes for CASSLGGGAGYEQYF.

This chain links TRBV12-5 with TRBJ1-4, with D unclear. The CDR3 runs 13 residues. V dropped 8 bases and J dropped 7 bases, with 14 bases sitting between them. Germline-derived CDR1 and CDR2 are LGHNT and FRNRAP. CDR3 in DNA: TGTGCTAGTTCGGGTGGACTGCTTGAAAAACTGTTTTTT. It yields the protein CASSGGLLEKLFF.

V gene TRBV11-3 combines with J gene TRBJ2-7, with 7 bases fitting TRBD1. Germline V CDR1 and CDR2: SGHNT, YENEEA. V shed 4 bases and J 4 bases; nucleotides not matched to a gene: 7. This CDR3 spans 14 amino acids. CDR3 sequence reads: CASSSPRGRYEQYF. The CDR3 DNA sequence: TGTGCCAGCAGCTCACCCAGGGGGAGATACGAGCAGTACTTC.

The V call is TRBV7-2, the J call TRBJ1-1; 7 bases agree with TRBD1. The CDR3 spans 14 residues. Germline CDR1 and CDR2: SGHTA and FQGNSA. After removal of 3 bases from V and 7 bases from J, the junction contained 8 bases not matched to a gene. The CDR3 loop is CASSFRQGGGEAFF. CDR3 in DNA: TGTGCCAGCAGCTTTCGACAGGGTGGGGGTGAAGCTTTCTTT.

This clonotype has a handful of counts. V usage is TRBV29-1 and J usage is TRBJ2-1, with D perhaps matching TRBD1 (6 bases). Germline values: CDR1 SQVTM, CDR2 ANQGSEA. V gave up 7 bases and J gave up 6 bases, with 13 bases separating them. The CDR3 covers 12 residues. This CDR3 is CSAPTGSNEQFF. DNA of the CDR3: TGCAGCGCACCAACAGGGTCCAATGAGCAGTTCTTC.

The sample holds a few counts of this clonotype. The CDR3 DNA sequence: TGTGCCAGCAGCGTTCAGGGGTGGGAGACCCAGTACTTC. It encodes CASSVQGWETQYF. The rearrangement uses TRBV7-2 and TRBJ2-5; TRBD1 might be the D (6 bases). This CDR3 contains 13 residues. The germline gives CDR1 SGHTA, CDR2 FQGNSA. V was shortened by 5 bases and J by 5 bases, with 12 bases between the two germline ends.

This clonotype came up a few times. In nucleotides, the CDR3 is TGTGCCAGCAGACGACAGAGTCAGAACACTGAAGCTTTCTTT. This gives the protein CASRRQSQNTEAFF. The genes are TRBV6-6 and TRBJ1-1; D possibly corresponds to TRBD1 (5 bases). The CDR3 length is 14 residues. From germline, CDR1 is MNHNY and CDR2 SVGAGI (reference sequence). Trimming cost V 6 bases and J 1 base, with 12 bases left between them.

This clonotype was detected a few times. The chain couples TRBV11-2 to TRBJ2-5, with D perhaps TRBD1 (6 bases). Germline CDR1 is SGHAT and CDR2 is FQNNGV. V was shortened by 5 bases and J by 4 bases, with 14 bases between the two germline ends. The CDR3 totals 14 residues. The CDR3 bases are TGTGCCAGCAGCCGTAACGGACAGAGAGAGACCCAGTACTTC. It specifies CASSRNGQRETQYF.

The rearrangement links TRBV5-1 to TRBJ2-1, with TRBD2 matching 9 bases. The trim removed 1 base at V and 8 bases at J, leaving 7 bases unmatched. CDR3 length equals 15 residues. CDR1 SGHRS and CDR2 YFSETQ come from the germline V gene. The CDR3 DNA reads TGCGCCAGCAGCTTGAGGCCTAGCGGGGTGGATGAGCAGTTCTTC. Its translation: CASSLRPSGVDEQFF.